The rows below give T cell receptor beta chains drawn from one sample of a study of blood T cell repertoires in COVID-19. Here immunoSEQ multiplex PCR was the method, and the copy in TCRdb shows in-frame clones only, minus some. The sample has roughly 250,000 clones; around 89% are singletons. The specimen sequenced was PBMCs or T cells enriched from blood (not recorded which). These receptors all come from a man aged 40-49 years who had recovered from COVID-19. CDR3s include the opening cysteine and the closing phenylalanine or tryptophan. A D gene is named only where the DNA matches it firmly. Expanded clones get a size class; other rows say once, few or many, or leave the size out.

CDR3: CASSQFTGLAAPNEQFF; DNA: TGCGCCAGCAGCCAATTTACCGGACTAGCGGCCCCCAATGAGCAGTTCTTC; J: TRBJ2-1; D: TRBD2; V: TRBV4-1; size: .
CDR3: CASSRDSRFSPLHF; DNA: TGTGCCAGCTCTCGGGACTCCCGGTTTTCACCCCTCCACTTT; J: TRBJ1-6; D: .; V: TRBV18; size: .
CDR3: CASSYEPSGRDTQYF; DNA: TGTGCCAGCAGTTACGAGCCTAGCGGGAGAGATACGCAGTATTTT; J: TRBJ2-3; D: TRBD2; V: TRBV6-5; size: .
CDR3: CASSPPWETGELFF; DNA: TGTGCCAGCTCACCACCGTGGGAGACCGGGGAGCTGTTTTTT; J: TRBJ2-2; D: .; V: TRBV18; size: .
CDR3: CASSYRTLNEKLFF; DNA: TGCGCCAGCAGCTACAGGACCCTTAATGAAAAACTGTTTTTT; J: TRBJ1-4; D: .; V: TRBV5-1; size: .
CDR3: CASTFWGGGPVYEQYF; DNA: TGTGCCAGCACCTTCTGGGGGGGAGGGCCGGTCTACGAGCAGTACTTC; J: TRBJ2-7; D: TRBD2; V: TRBV28; size: .
CDR3: CASIGDRGAYGYTF; DNA: TGTGCCAGTATAGGGGACAGGGGAGCCTATGGCTACACCTTC; J: TRBJ1-2; D: TRBD1; V: TRBV19; size: .
CDR3: CASSWRRGPFSGNTIYF; DNA: TGTGCCAGCAGCTGGCGAAGGGGCCCTTTCTCTGGAAACACCATATATTTT; J: TRBJ1-3; D: .; V: TRBV5-6; size: .
CDR3: CSASRVSGAYEQYF; DNA: TGCAGTGCTAGTCGGGTTAGCGGAGCCTACGAGCAGTACTTC; J: TRBJ2-7; D: .; V: TRBV20-1; size: .
CDR3: CASSLGGGPYGYTF; DNA: TGTGCCAGCAGTTTAGGAGGGGGCCCCTATGGCTACACCTTC; J: TRBJ1-2; D: TRBD1; V: TRBV28; size: .
CDR3: CASSRYRGPNYEQYF; DNA: TGTGCCAGTAGCCGATACAGGGGGCCCAACTACGAGCAGTACTTC; J: TRBJ2-7; D: TRBD1; V: TRBV19; size: .
CDR3: CASSKSARFSGANVLTF; DNA: TGTGCCAGCAGTAAAAGTGCCAGGTTCTCTGGGGCCAACGTCCTGACTTTC; J: TRBJ2-6; D: .; V: TRBV27; size: once
CDR3: CASRGTGHQPQHF; DNA: TGTGCCAGCAGAGGGACAGGGCATCAGCCCCAGCATTTT; J: TRBJ1-5; D: TRBD1; V: TRBV27; size: .
CDR3: CASSLIAPAGVRF; DNA: TGTGCCAGCAGCCTAATCGCCCCAGCGGGAGTCAGATTC; J: TRBJ2-7; D: TRBD2; V: TRBV7-2; size: .
CDR3: CASSLRSSGNTIYF; DNA: TGTGCCAGCAGCCTGAGGAGCTCTGGAAACACCATATATTTT; J: TRBJ1-3; D: .; V: TRBV3-1/TRBV3-2; size: once
CDR3: CASIGTSGNNEQFF; DNA: TGTGCCTCCATAGGGACTAGCGGGAACAATGAGCAGTTCTTC; J: TRBJ2-1; D: TRBD2; V: TRBV27; size: .
CDR3: CSVGTEIYEQYF; DNA: TGCAGCGTCGGGACTGAGATTTACGAGCAGTACTTC; J: TRBJ2-7; D: .; V: TRBV29-1; size: .
CDR3: CASSQNRVVAFF; DNA: TGTGCCAGTAGCCAAAACAGGGTAGTAGCTTTCTTT; J: TRBJ1-1; D: .; V: TRBV19; size: .
CDR3: CASRNTGGLGNEQFF; DNA: TGCGCCAGCAGGAATACAGGGGGCCTTGGCAATGAGCAGTTCTTC; J: TRBJ2-1; D: TRBD1; V: TRBV10-2; size: .
CDR3: CASSLSRTGGSNQPQHF; DNA: TGTGCCAGCAGCTTATCCAGGACAGGGGGAAGCAATCAGCCCCAGCATTTT; J: TRBJ1-5; D: TRBD1; V: TRBV7-2; size: .
CDR3: CASSYGQPTDTQYF; DNA: TGTGCCAGCAGCTACGGACAGCCCACAGATACGCAGTATTTT; J: TRBJ2-3; D: .; V: TRBV5-6; size: .
CDR3: CATSDLDTGGPDTQYF; DNA: TGTGCCACCAGTGATTTAGACACGGGGGGTCCAGATACGCAGTATTTT; J: TRBJ2-3; D: TRBD2; V: TRBV24-1; size: .
CDR3: CASSRGQGESYTF; DNA: TGTGCCAGCAGCCGGGGACAGGGGGAAAGCTACACCTTC; J: TRBJ1-2; D: TRBD1; V: TRBV7-3; size: few
CDR3: CASSFPSGNTSYEQYF; DNA: TGTGCCAGCAGCTTTCCTAGCGGGAACACCTCCTACGAGCAGTACTTC; J: TRBJ2-7; D: TRBD2; V: TRBV11-2; size: .
CDR3: CASSLDRINTEAFF; DNA: TGTGCCAGCAGTTTAGACAGGATTAACACTGAAGCTTTCTTT; J: TRBJ1-1; D: .; V: TRBV27; size: .
CDR3: CSVEGLASGSSGFNEQFF; DNA: TGCAGCGTTGAAGGTCTGGCTAGCGGGTCGTCTGGATTCAATGAGCAGTTCTTC; J: TRBJ2-1; D: TRBD2; V: TRBV29-1; size: .
CDR3: CASSGFSRPGPNIEYF; DNA: TGTGCCAGCAGTGGATTTTCCAGGCCCGGCCCCAATATAGAGTACTTC; J: TRBJ2-5; D: .; V: TRBV2; size: .
CDR3: CAISDIGAMATEAFF; DNA: TGTGCCATCAGTGATATTGGAGCCATGGCCACTGAAGCTTTCTTT; J: TRBJ1-1; D: .; V: TRBV10-3; size: .
CDR3: CASSYPSTGTSGRSYEQYF; DNA: TGTGCCAGCAGTTACCCATCAACCGGGACTAGCGGAAGGAGCTACGAGCAGTACTTC; J: TRBJ2-7; D: TRBD2; V: TRBV6-7; size: .
CDR3: CADQPRNTEAFF; DNA: TGTGCCGACCAGCCTAGGAACACTGAAGCTTTCTTT; J: TRBJ1-1; D: .; V: TRBV2; size: once
CDR3: CASSLDSLLAVSYNEQFF; DNA: TGTGCCAGCAGCTTAGATTCGTTACTAGCGGTCTCCTACAATGAGCAGTTCTTC; J: TRBJ2-1; D: TRBD2; V: TRBV7-8; size: .
CDR3: CASSPLAGTSSYEQYF; DNA: TGTGCCAGCAGTCCGTTGGCTGGGACTAGCTCCTACGAGCAGTACTTC; J: TRBJ2-7; D: TRBD2; V: TRBV27; size: .
CDR3: CASSVSGKAYEQYF; DNA: TGTGCCAGCAGCGTATCAGGGAAAGCCTACGAGCAGTACTTC; J: TRBJ2-7; D: .; V: TRBV9; size: .
CDR3: CASSLAEGFYGYTF; DNA: TGTGCCAGCAGCTTAGCTGAGGGTTTTTATGGCTACACCTTC; J: TRBJ1-2; D: .; V: TRBV11-2; size: .
CDR3: CASSGRLLPTTDTQYF; DNA: TGTGCCAGCAGTGGACGACTACTGCCTACCACAGATACGCAGTATTTT; J: TRBJ2-3; D: .; V: TRBV6-1; size: .
CDR3: CASSPHPPDRPLGYTF; DNA: TGTGCCAGCAGCCCACACCCCCCGGACAGGCCTCTAGGCTACACCTTC; J: TRBJ1-2; D: TRBD1; V: TRBV7-8; size: .
CDR3: CASSLASNYGYTF; DNA: TGTGCCAGCAGCTTGGCCTCTAACTATGGCTACACCTTC; J: TRBJ1-2; D: .; V: TRBV11-1; size: .
CDR3: CASSIGTGSNSPLHF; DNA: TGTGCCAGTAGCATAGGGACAGGCTCTAATTCACCCCTCCACTTT; J: TRBJ1-6; D: TRBD1; V: TRBV19; size: few
CDR3: CSVVGGGATDTQYF; DNA: TGCAGCGTTGTCGGAGGGGGGGCTACAGATACGCAGTATTTT; J: TRBJ2-3; D: .; V: TRBV29-1; size: few
CDR3: CASSRTELYEQYF; DNA: TGTGCCAGCAGTCGGACAGAGCTTTACGAGCAGTACTTC; J: TRBJ2-7; D: .; V: TRBV7-9; size: .
CDR3: CASSVETGENEKLFF; DNA: TGTGCCAGTAGTGTCGAGACAGGGGAAAATGAAAAACTGTTTTTT; J: TRBJ1-4; D: TRBD1; V: TRBV19; size: few
CDR3: CASSLLTGGLAGGSSYEQYF; DNA: TGTGCCAGCAGCCTCCTAACAGGGGGCTTAGCGGGAGGGAGCTCCTACGAGCAGTACTTC; J: TRBJ2-7; D: TRBD2; V: TRBV27; size: .
CDR3: CSVEGVGQGTTGELFF; DNA: TGCAGCGTTGAAGGGGTAGGACAGGGGACAACCGGGGAGCTGTTTTTT; J: TRBJ2-2; D: TRBD1; V: TRBV29-1; size: .
CDR3: CASGISLSDRVKQYF; DNA: TGCGCCAGCGGAATATCGCTCTCAGACAGGGTGAAGCAGTACTTC; J: TRBJ2-7; D: TRBD1; V: TRBV23-1; size: .
CDR3: CASSPLRGRGNTIYF; DNA: TGTGCCAGCAGTCCCCTAAGGGGTCGTGGAAACACCATATATTTT; J: TRBJ1-3; D: .; V: TRBV28; size: .
CDR3: CASSEGDYGYTF; DNA: TGTGCCAGCAGCGAGGGAGACTATGGCTACACCTTC; J: TRBJ1-2; D: .; V: TRBV9; size: few
CDR3: CASSPAGEPPRKQYF; DNA: TGTGCCAGCAGTCCGGCCGGTGAACCGCCTAGGAAGCAGTACTTC; J: TRBJ2-7; D: .; V: TRBV28; size: .
CDR3: CASSDRGVDEKLFF; DNA: TGTGCCAGCAGTGACAGGGGAGTGGATGAAAAACTGTTTTTT; J: TRBJ1-4; D: .; V: TRBV6-1; size: .
CDR3: CASKRTGGRGQETQYF; DNA: TGTGCCAGCAAACGGACAGGGGGCAGGGGCCAAGAGACCCAGTACTTC; J: TRBJ2-5; D: TRBD1; V: TRBV2; size: .
CDR3: CASSQNRYNEQFF; DNA: TGTGCCAGCAGCCAAAACAGATACAATGAGCAGTTCTTC; J: TRBJ2-1; D: .; V: TRBV6-5; size: .
CDR3: CASSEAPGTGEEKLFF; DNA: TGTGCCAGCAGTGAAGCTCCCGGGACAGGGGAGGAAAAACTGTTTTTT; J: TRBJ1-4; D: TRBD1; V: TRBV2; size: .